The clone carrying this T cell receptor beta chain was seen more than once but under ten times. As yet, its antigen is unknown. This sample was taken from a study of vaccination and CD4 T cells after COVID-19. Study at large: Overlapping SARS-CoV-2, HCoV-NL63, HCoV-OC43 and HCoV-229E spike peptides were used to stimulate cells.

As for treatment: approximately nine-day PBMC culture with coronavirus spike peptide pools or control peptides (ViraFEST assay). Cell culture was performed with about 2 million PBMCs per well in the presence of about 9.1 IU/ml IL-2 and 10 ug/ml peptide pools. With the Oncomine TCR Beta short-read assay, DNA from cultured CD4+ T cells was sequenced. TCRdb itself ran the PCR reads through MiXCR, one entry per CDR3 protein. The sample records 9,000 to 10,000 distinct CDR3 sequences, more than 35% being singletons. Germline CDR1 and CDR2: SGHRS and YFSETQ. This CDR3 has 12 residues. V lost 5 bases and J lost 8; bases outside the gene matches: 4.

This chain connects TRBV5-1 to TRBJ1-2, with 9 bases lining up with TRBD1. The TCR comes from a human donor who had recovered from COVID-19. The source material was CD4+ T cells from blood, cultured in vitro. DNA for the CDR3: TGCGCCAGCAGGGAAGACAGGGGGGGCTACACCTTC. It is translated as CASREDRGGYTF.